Listed below are T cell receptor beta chains from one sample, sequenced in a study of OX40 agonist ivuxolimab in advanced cancers. The method was immunoSEQ multiplex PCR; TCRdb's version includes in-frame clones alone and lacks a portion of them. The table shows more than 75,000 clones, with approximately 90% occurring only once. The sequenced sample was CD4+ or CD8+ T cells sorted from blood, obtained in a trial of the OX40 agonist ivuxolimab. The source is an adult with an advanced solid tumor such as melanoma, head and neck, liver or kidney cancer. Each CDR3 is given with its conserved first and last residue. The D gene is left open where the match is weak. Size values are once, few and many counts, or a class for expanded clones, and some rows have none.

v_gene	d_gene	j_gene	abundance	len	CDR3aa	CDR3nt
TRBV27	NA	TRBJ1-1	NA	12	CASSRRDTEAFF	TGTGCCAGCAGCCGCAGGGACACTGAAGCTTTCTTT
TRBV30	TRBD1	TRBJ2-1	once	13	CAWSVGQGHEQFF	TGTGCCTGGAGTGTTGGACAGGGTCATGAGCAGTTCTTC
TRBV5-5	TRBD1	TRBJ2-1	NA	16	CASSIGTGSYGNEQFF	TGTGCCAGCAGCATTGGGACAGGGTCGTATGGGAATGAGCAGTTCTTC
TRBV9	TRBD1	TRBJ2-1	NA	14	CASRPGQGLNEQFF	TGTGCCAGCAGACCGGGACAGGGTTTGAATGAGCAGTTCTTC
TRBV5-6	NA	TRBJ2-3	once	15	CASSLAPGAFDTQYF	TGTGCCAGCAGCTTGGCCCCGGGAGCCTTCGATACGCAGTATTTT
TRBV18	NA	TRBJ1-2	once	13	CASSDGGGYGYTF	TGTGCCAGCTCAGATGGGGGCGGCTATGGCTACACCTTC
TRBV18	TRBD2	TRBJ2-7	few	14	CASSRGGSPPEQYF	TGTGCCAGCTCTCGGGGGGGGAGCCCTCCCGAGCAGTACTTC
TRBV18	NA	TRBJ2-7	NA	14	CASSPFKGDYEQYF	TGTGCCAGCTCACCATTTAAGGGGGACTACGAGCAGTACTTC
TRBV9	NA	TRBJ1-2	NA	14	CASSVGWRKYGYTF	TGTGCCAGCAGCGTAGGGTGGCGGAAGTATGGCTACACCTTC
TRBV19	NA	TRBJ2-1	few	12	CASSIGPAEQFF	TGTGCCAGTAGTATCGGACCGGCTGAGCAGTTCTTC
TRBV27	NA	TRBJ1-5	NA	13	CASSLGANQPQHF	TGTGCCAGCAGTTTGGGGGCGAATCAGCCCCAGCATTTT
TRBV18	TRBD2	TRBJ2-1	NA	16	CASSPPRTSGGGEQFF	TGTGCCAGCTCACCACCGAGGACTAGCGGAGGAGGGGAGCAGTTCTTC
TRBV11-2	NA	TRBJ2-2	NA	15	CASIGLRGGTGELFF	TGTGCCAGCATCGGGCTCAGGGGAGGAACCGGGGAGCTGTTTTTT
TRBV5-1	TRBD1	TRBJ2-2	NA	16	CASSLAGTVNTGELFF	TGCGCCAGCAGCTTGGCCGGGACAGTGAACACCGGGGAGCTGTTTTTT
TRBV6-1	NA	TRBJ2-7	NA	12	CASKEPTYEQYF	TGTGCCAGCAAGGAGCCGACCTACGAGCAGTACTTC
TRBV11-2	TRBD2	TRBJ2-1	NA	16	CASSALSSGGYNEQFF	TGTGCCAGCAGCGCCCTATCTAGCGGGGGGTACAATGAGCAGTTCTTC
TRBV27	NA	TRBJ1-1	NA	13	CASSSQAFLEAFF	TGTGCCAGCAGTTCGCAGGCCTTCCTTGAAGCTTTCTTT
TRBV2	NA	TRBJ2-7	NA	13	CASSGGPGGEQYF	TGTGCCAGCAGTGGTGGACCGGGTGGCGAGCAGTACTTC
TRBV30	NA	TRBJ2-5	NA	12	CAWNSGQETQYF	TGTGCCTGGAATAGCGGCCAAGAGACCCAGTACTTC
TRBV20-1	NA	TRBJ2-7	NA	9	CSARDPPEF	TGCAGTGCTAGAGATCCGCCCGAATTC
TRBV9	TRBD1	TRBJ2-3	NA	15	CASSVLSQGVDTQYF	TGTGCCAGCAGCGTTTTAAGTCAGGGGGTAGATACGCAGTATTTT
TRBV5-4	TRBD1	TRBJ1-3	NA	16	CASRPTGGSNGNTIYF	TGTGCCAGCAGGCCAACAGGGGGCTCCAATGGAAACACCATATATTTT
TRBV5-1	NA	TRBJ1-1	NA	13	CASSLDYNTEAFF	TGCGCCAGCAGCTTGGATTATAACACTGAAGCTTTCTTT
TRBV11-2	NA	TRBJ2-7	NA	13	CASSLDLGGKQYF	TGTGCCAGCAGCTTAGACCTAGGGGGAAAGCAGTACTTC
TRBV10-3	NA	TRBJ2-3	NA	13	CAISPSLTDTQYF	TGTGCCATCAGTCCGAGCCTCACAGATACGCAGTATTTT
TRBV5-1	TRBD1	TRBJ2-5	NA	16	CASSFVLAQGEGTQYF	TGCGCCAGCAGCTTTGTCTTAGCCCAGGGGGAAGGGACCCAGTACTTC